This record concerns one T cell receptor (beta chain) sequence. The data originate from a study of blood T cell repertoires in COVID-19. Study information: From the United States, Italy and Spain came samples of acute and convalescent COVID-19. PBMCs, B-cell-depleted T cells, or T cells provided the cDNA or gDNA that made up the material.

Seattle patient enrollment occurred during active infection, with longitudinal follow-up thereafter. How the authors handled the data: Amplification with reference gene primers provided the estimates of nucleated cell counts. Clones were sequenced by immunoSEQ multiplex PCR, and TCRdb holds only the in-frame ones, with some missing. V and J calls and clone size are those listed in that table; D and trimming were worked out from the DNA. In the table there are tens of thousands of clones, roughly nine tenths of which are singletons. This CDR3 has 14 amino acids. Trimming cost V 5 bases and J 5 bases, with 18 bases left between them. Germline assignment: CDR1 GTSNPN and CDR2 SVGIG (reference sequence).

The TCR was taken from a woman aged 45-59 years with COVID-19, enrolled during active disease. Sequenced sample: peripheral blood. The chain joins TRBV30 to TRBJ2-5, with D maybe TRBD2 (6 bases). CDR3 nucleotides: TGTGCCTGGGGGTCGGGAGCGGGTGGGGAGACCCAGTACTTC. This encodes CAWGSGAGGETQYF. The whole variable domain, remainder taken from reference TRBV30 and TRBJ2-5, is SQTIHQWPATLVQPVGSPLSLECTVEGTSNPNLYWYRQAAGRGLQLLFYSVGIGQISSEVPQNLSASRPQDRQFILSSKKLLLSDSGFYLCAWGSGAGGETQYFGPGTRLLVL.